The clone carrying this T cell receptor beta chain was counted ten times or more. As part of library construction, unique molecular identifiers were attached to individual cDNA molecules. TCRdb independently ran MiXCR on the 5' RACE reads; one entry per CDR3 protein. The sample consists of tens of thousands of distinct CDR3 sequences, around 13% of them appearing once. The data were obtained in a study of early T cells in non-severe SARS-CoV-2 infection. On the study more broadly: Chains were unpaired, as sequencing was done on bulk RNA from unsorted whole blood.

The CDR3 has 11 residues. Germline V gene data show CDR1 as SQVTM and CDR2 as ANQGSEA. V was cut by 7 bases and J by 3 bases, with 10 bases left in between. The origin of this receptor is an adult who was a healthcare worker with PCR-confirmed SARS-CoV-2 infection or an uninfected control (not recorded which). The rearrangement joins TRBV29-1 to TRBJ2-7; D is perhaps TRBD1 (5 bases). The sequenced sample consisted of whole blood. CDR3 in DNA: TGCAGCGCCACTCAGGGCTACGAGCAGTACTTC. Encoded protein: CSATQGYEQYF.